This TCR beta chain appears in the sequencing data of a study of T cell repertoires in cytomegalovirus infection. About the study: The public TCR beta signatures pointed to both CMV infection and matching HLA type. Overall study results and limits: Dominant in the ex vivo response were TCR beta clonotypes restricted by HLA-C and specific for CMV. Individuals carrying CMV plus the relevant HLA were identified by cumulative frequency of public TCR beta families.

TCRdb independently ran MiXCR on the reads; one entry per CDR3 protein. Of 210,000 or so distinct CDR3 sequences in the sample, about 7% are singletons; the top ten hold around 6.5%. This clonotype was counted at least ten times. Antigen unknown. Sequencing was carried out using PBMCs. This receptor was obtained from a human donor in good health (CMV status not recorded). Some clones in this sample may be carry-over from other donors' samples.

The CDR3 region is CASSLLPGLAGAFYEQYF. CDR3 DNA: TGTGCCAGCAGCTTATTACCGGGACTAGCGGGGGCTTTCTACGAGCAGTACTTC. The chain links TRBV7-2 to TRBJ2-7, with 14 positions matching TRBD2. J gave up 3 bases and V 2 bases, and 9 bases lay outside the gene matches. Germline values: CDR1 SGHTA, CDR2 FQGNSA. The CDR3 contains 18 residues. Variable domain in full (rest from reference TRBV7-2 and TRBJ2-7): GAGVSQSPSNKVTEKGKDVELRCDPISGHTALYWYRQSLGQGLEFLIYFQGNSAPDKSGLPSDRFSAERTGGSVSTLTIQRTQQEDSAVYLCASSLLPGLAGAFYEQYFGPGTRLTVT.